The next 25 T cell receptor beta chains were all read from a single sample in a study of blood T cell repertoires in COVID-19. Assay used: immunoSEQ multiplex PCR; TCRdb lists only in-frame clones, some missing. The data show 200,000 to 250,000 clones, about 88% seen once. The sequenced sample consisted of peripheral blood. The receptors derive from a man aged 45-65 years with COVID-19, enrolled during active disease.

The chain recombines TRBV7-2 with TRBJ1-3; no definite D call. The CDR3 has 12 residues. Trimming removed 4 bases from V and 7 bases from J, with 8 bases in between. Germline CDR1 reads SGHTA; CDR2 reads FQGNSA. CDR3 DNA sequence: TGTGCCAGCAGCTCAGAGAGGAACACCATATATTTT. Amino acid sequence: CASSSERNTIYF.

The J gene is TRBJ2-7, the V gene TRBV18, with TRBD1 matching 7 bases. Germline V lookup: CDR1 KGHSH, CDR2 LQKENI. CDR3 length equals 14 residues. With V trimmed by 3 bases and J by 6 bases, 8 bases remained unmatched. The DNA of the CDR3 is TGTGCCAGCTCACCGACCACAGGGGTAGGCGAGCAGTACTTC. The encoded protein is CASSPTTGVGEQYF.

The rearrangement uses TRBV5-1 and TRBJ2-3; D is unresolved. With 2 bases removed from V and 4 bases from J, the gap between germline ends came to 5 bases. This CDR3 contains 12 residues. Germline assignment: CDR1 SGHRS and CDR2 YFSETQ. CDR3 in amino acids: CASSFAADTQYF. The CDR3 DNA follows: TGCGCCAGCAGCTTTGCGGCAGATACGCAGTATTTT.

The chain is built from TRBV6-5 and TRBJ2-5; TRBD1 matches at 7 bases. The germline V gene has CDR1 MNHEY and CDR2 SVGAGI. The CDR3 has 13 amino acids. The V and J ends lost 7 bases and 3 bases, in that order; junction bases with no gene match: 5. CDR3 sequence reads: CASISGQEETQYF. CDR3 nucleotides: TGTGCCAGCATCTCAGGACAGGAAGAGACCCAGTACTTC.

The rearrangement joins TRBV5-1 to TRBJ2-3, with TRBD2 as a possible D gene (7 bases). The V gene's germline CDR1 is SGHRS and CDR2 YFSETQ. V dropped 4 bases and J dropped 8 bases, with 14 bases sitting between them. This CDR3 is built from 13 residues. The CDR3 region has the DNA TGCGCCAGCAGCGCCGGACTAGGGGGTACGCAGTATTTT. This translates into CASSAGLGGTQYF.

V gene TRBV3-1 (or the pseudogene TRBV3-2) combines with J gene TRBJ1-1, with 7 positions matching TRBD1. The V segment lost 3 bases and the J segment 1 base; nucleotides outside the gene matches: 11. Germline CDR1 reads LGHDT; CDR2 reads YNNKEL (reference sequence). CDR3 length equals 17 residues. As DNA, the CDR3 is TGTGCCAGCAGCCAGGTTGACAGGGTTTGGTGGAACACTGAAGCTTTCTTT. This translates into CASSQVDRVWWNTEAFF.

This clone was picked up a small number of times. This chain connects TRBV2 to TRBJ2-2; D gene ambiguous. There are 13 residues in the CDR3. The ends were cut back, 3 bases at V and 1 base at J, with 3 bases in the middle. Germline CDR1 and CDR2: SNHLY and FYNNEI. CDR3: CASSDQNTGELFF. CDR3 sequence (DNA): TGTGCCAGCAGTGATCAGAACACCGGGGAGCTGTTTTTT.

J is TRBJ1-5 and V is TRBV15, with TRBD1 matching over 8 bases. V dropped 0 bases and J dropped 6; count of bases not matched to a gene: 1. This CDR3 region has 14 residues. Germline lookup yields CDR1 LNHNV and CDR2 YYDKDF (reference sequence). The DNA of the CDR3 is TGTGCCACCAGCAGAGACAGGGGGCTTCAGCCCCAGCATTTT. Protein sequence: CATSRDRGLQPQHF.

J is TRBJ1-4 and V is TRBV12-3 or TRBV12-4; D is possibly TRBD1 (5 bases). The CDR3 contains 13 residues. The ends were cut back, 3 bases at V and 4 bases at J, with 6 bases in the middle. CDR3 DNA: TGTGCCAGCAGTTTCCAGGGTAATGAAAAACTGTTTTTT. Its translation is CASSFQGNEKLFF.

Remarks on this clone: One junction end disagrees with the germline gene, perhaps due to a read error. The rearrangement uses TRBV6-5 and TRBJ1-1; 9 bases agree with TRBD1. The CDR3 runs 14 residues. Germline values: CDR1 MNHEY, CDR2 SVGAGI. CDR3 region: CASSHSSGTGKAFF. Written as DNA, the CDR3 is TGTGCCAGCAGTCACTCCTCCGGGACAGGGAAGGCTTTCTTT.

As DNA, the CDR3 is TGTGCCAGCAGCTTGGGTCCGGACAGCCGGGACAAAACCTACGAGCAGTACTTC. The encoded protein is CASSLGPDSRDKTYEQYF. The gene calls are TRBV5-4 and TRBJ2-7, with D maybe TRBD1 (6 bases). The length of the CDR3 is 18 residues. From germline, CDR1 is SGHNT and CDR2 YYREEE (reference sequence). V was cut by 0 bases and J by 2 bases, with 21 bases left in between.

The chain combines TRBV19 with TRBJ2-7; 9 bases line up with TRBD1. Germline V CDR1 and CDR2: LNHDA, SQIVND (reference sequence). The CDR3 has 16 residues. The trim removed 5 bases at V and 2 bases at J, leaving 10 bases unmatched. The CDR3 DNA reads as TGTGCCAGTAGTCCCAGGACAGGGGCCCCTCCCTACGAGCAGTACTTC. Translated, it gives CASSPRTGAPPYEQYF.

The V and J genes are TRBV11-2 and TRBJ1-2; D is uncertain. CDR3 length: 14 residues. V dropped 0 bases and J dropped 8 bases, with 13 bases sitting between them. CDR1 is SGHAT and CDR2 is FQNNGV in the germline V gene. CDR3 sequence: CASSLDSASGGYTF. CDR3 in DNA: TGTGCCAGCAGCTTAGATTCGGCGTCCGGGGGCTACACCTTC.

This chain uses TRBV21-1 with TRBJ2-7; the table names TRBD2, a call not compared with the DNA. TRBV21-1 is tagged as a pseudogene. The CDR3 loop spans 15 amino acids. In DNA, the CDR3 is TGTGCCAGCAGCAAAGCGCAGGCAGCGGACTACGAGCAGTACTTC. It encodes CASSKAQAADYEQYF.

V and J are TRBV4-1 and TRBJ2-7; D is unclear. The CDR3 spans 14 residues. The V gene's germline CDR1 is MGHRA and CDR2 YSYEKL. Between the trimmed V and J ends, which lost 1 base and 0 bases, there was a span of 7 bases. CDR3 amino acids: CASSQGRFSYEQYF. CDR3 DNA sequence: TGCGCCAGCAGCCAAGGGCGGTTCTCCTACGAGCAGTACTTC.

This clone has just a few counts. This chain links TRBV10-3 with TRBJ2-3, with 7 bases identical to TRBD2. The germline CDR1 and CDR2 sequences are ENHRY and SYGVKD. V shed 3 bases, J shed 3 bases, and the junction held 9 bases outside the gene matches. The CDR3 extends over 16 amino acids. The CDR3 sequence is CAISDPSGQGTDTQYF. Written as DNA, the CDR3 is TGTGCCATCAGTGACCCTAGCGGCCAGGGTACAGATACGCAGTATTTT.

This chain joins TRBV7-2 and TRBJ2-1; 13 bases are a match to TRBD2. This CDR3 has 15 amino acids. In germline, CDR1 is SGHTA, CDR2 FQGNSA. V was clipped by 4 bases and J by 4 bases; unmatched bases: 1. The chain's CDR3 is CASSSGLAGYNEQFF. CDR3 DNA: TGTGCCAGCAGCTCGGGACTAGCGGGGTACAATGAGCAGTTCTTC.

V is TRBV9 and J is TRBJ2-7; 10 bases are a match to TRBD2. From germline, CDR1 is SGDLS and CDR2 YYNGEE. The ends lost 4 bases at V and 2 bases at J; junction bases unmatched: 6. The CDR3 covers 15 residues. CDR3 coding DNA: TGTGCCAGCAGCCCAGCGGGAGGGGAACCCTACGAGCAGTACTTC. Translating it yields CASSPAGGEPYEQYF.

This rearrangement joins TRBV7-3 to TRBJ1-1; D gene unclear. The V end lost 6 bases, the J end lost 0 bases, and 11 bases lay between the germline ends. The CDR3 extends over 14 amino acids. Germline CDR1 and CDR2: SGHTA and FQGTGA. CDR3 in amino acids: CASSFQVMNTEAFF. The CDR3 DNA sequence: TGTGCCAGCAGTTTTCAGGTGATGAACACTGAAGCTTTCTTT.

The chain links TRBV27 to TRBJ2-7; 8 bases fit TRBD1. V gave up 5 bases and J gave up 5 bases; unmatched junction bases: 5. This CDR3 has 13 amino acids. In germline, CDR1 is MNHEY, CDR2 SMNVEV (reference sequence). CDR3 nucleotide sequence: TGTGCCAGCAGTGCGACAGGGGATCACGAGCAGTACTTC. Amino acid sequence: CASSATGDHEQYF.

This clone was seen a single time. The chain employs TRBV28 and TRBJ1-6; D not resolved. This CDR3 is built from 13 residues. Trimming stripped 4 bases from V and 4 bases from J, with 5 bases between. CDR1 and CDR2 from the germline V gene are MDHEN and SYDVKM. In DNA, the CDR3 is TGTGCCAGCAGTTCGTTATATAATTCACCCCTCCACTTT. Amino acid sequence: CASSSLYNSPLHF.

This clone was observed a few times. The chain employs TRBV6-5 and TRBJ2-1; tentatively, D is TRBD2 (6 bases). The CDR3 has 14 residues. Germline V gene sequence: CDR1 MNHEY, CDR2 SVGAGI. The V end was cut by 6 bases, the J end by 5 bases, with 14 bases between. The CDR3 loop reads CASRPSSAHNEQFF. CDR3 DNA: TGTGCCAGCAGACCCTCTAGCGCCCACAATGAGCAGTTCTTC.

The rearrangement joins TRBV11-2 to TRBJ2-2; TRBD2 matches at 12 bases. From germline, CDR1 is SGHAT and CDR2 FQNNGV. The CDR3 runs 18 residues. The V and J ends lost 2 bases and 5 bases, in that order; junction bases with no gene match: 9. CDR3 sequence reads: CASSLIRTSGDFTGELFF. The CDR3, as DNA: TGTGCCAGCAGCTTAATCAGGACTAGCGGGGACTTTACCGGGGAGCTGTTTTTT. Complete variable domain (other parts from reference TRBV11-2 and TRBJ2-2): EAGVAQSPRYKIIEKRQSVAFWCNPISGHATLYWYQQILGQGPKLLIQFQNNGVVDDSQLPKDRFSAERLKGVDSTLKIQPAKLEDSAVYLCASSLIRTSGDFTGELFFGEGSRLTVL.

In nucleotides, the CDR3 is TGTGCCTGGGCGGGAGGGACAGATACGCAGTATTTT. Residues: CAWAGGTDTQYF. The chain is built from TRBV30 and TRBJ2-3; 9 bases align to TRBD2. Germline values: CDR1 GTSNPN, CDR2 SVGIG (reference sequence). After removal of 5 bases from V and 3 bases from J, the junction contained 0 bases not matched to a gene. This CDR3 contains 12 residues.

This rearrangement joins TRBV29-1 to TRBJ2-7, with a possible D match to TRBD1 (5 bases). Germline V CDR1 and CDR2: SQVTM, ANQGSEA. The CDR3 sequence is 13 residues long. The V end lost 1 base, the J end lost 3 bases, and 10 bases lay between the germline ends. CDR3: CSVEGQGGYEQYF. The CDR3 region has the DNA TGCAGCGTTGAAGGTCAGGGTGGCTACGAGCAGTACTTC.